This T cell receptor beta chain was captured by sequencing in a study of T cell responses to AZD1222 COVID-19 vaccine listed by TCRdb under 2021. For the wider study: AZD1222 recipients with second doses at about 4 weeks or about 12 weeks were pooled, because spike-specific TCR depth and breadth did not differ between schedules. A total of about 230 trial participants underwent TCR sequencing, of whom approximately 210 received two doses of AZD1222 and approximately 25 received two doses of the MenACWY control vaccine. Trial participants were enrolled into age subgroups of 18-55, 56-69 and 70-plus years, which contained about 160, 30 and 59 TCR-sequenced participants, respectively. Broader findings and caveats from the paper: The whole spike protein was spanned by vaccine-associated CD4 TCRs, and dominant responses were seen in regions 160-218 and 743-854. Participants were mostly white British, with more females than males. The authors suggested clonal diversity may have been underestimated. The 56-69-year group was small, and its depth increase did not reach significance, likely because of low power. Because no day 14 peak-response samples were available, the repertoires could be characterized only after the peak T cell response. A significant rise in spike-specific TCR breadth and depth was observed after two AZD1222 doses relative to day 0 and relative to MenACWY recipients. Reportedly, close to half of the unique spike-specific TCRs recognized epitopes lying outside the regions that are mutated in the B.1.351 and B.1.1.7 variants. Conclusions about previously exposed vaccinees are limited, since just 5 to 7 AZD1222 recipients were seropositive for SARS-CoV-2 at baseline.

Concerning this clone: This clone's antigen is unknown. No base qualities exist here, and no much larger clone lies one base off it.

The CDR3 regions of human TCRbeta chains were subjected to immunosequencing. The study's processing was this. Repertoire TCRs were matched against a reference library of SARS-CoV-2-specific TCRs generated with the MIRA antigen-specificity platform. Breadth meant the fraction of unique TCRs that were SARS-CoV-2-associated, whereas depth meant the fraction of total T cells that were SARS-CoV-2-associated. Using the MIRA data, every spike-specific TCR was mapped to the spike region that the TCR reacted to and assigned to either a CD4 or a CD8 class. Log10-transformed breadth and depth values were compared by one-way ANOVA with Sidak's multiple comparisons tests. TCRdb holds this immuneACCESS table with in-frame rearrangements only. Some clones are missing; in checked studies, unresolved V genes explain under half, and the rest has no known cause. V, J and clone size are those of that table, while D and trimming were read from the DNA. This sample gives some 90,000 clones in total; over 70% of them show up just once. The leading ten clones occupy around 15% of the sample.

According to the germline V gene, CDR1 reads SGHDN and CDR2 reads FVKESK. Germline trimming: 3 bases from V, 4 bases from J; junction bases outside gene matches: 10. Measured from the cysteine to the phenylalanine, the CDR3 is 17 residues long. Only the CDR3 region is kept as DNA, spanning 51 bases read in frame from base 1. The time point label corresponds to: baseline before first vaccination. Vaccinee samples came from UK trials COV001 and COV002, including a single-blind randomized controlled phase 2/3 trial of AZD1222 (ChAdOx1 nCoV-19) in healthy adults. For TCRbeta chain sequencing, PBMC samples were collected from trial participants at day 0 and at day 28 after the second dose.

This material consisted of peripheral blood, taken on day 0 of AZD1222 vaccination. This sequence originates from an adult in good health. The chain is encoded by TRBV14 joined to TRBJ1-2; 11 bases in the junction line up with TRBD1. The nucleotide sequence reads TGTGCCAGCAGCCATCTCGGACAGGGGGCTCTCGGCTATGGCTACACCTTC. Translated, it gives CASSHLGQGALGYGYTF.